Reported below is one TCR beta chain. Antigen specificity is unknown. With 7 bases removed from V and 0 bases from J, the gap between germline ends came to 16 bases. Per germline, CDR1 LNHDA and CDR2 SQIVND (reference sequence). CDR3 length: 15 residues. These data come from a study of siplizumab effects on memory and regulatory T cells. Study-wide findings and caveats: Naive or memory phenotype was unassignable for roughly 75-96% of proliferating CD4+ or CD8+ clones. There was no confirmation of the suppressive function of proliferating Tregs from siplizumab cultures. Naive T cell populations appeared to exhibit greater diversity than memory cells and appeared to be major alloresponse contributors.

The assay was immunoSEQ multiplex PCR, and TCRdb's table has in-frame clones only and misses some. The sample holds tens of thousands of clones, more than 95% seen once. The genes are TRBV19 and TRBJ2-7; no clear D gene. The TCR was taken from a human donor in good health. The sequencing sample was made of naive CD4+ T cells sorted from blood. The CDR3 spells CASTPSRDSSYEQYF. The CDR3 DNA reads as TGTGCCAGTACCCCCTCGCGAGATAGCTCCTACGAGCAGTACTTC.